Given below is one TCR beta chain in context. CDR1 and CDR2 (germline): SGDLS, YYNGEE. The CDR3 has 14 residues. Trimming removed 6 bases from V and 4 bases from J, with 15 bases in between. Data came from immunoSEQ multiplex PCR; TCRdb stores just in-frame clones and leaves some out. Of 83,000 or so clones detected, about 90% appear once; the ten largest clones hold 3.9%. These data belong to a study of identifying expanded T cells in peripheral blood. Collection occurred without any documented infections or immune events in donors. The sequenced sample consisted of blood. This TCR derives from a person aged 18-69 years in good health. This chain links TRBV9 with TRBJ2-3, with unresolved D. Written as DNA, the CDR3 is TGTGCCAGCAACTCATTGAGTAGACCAGATACGCAGTATTTT. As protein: CASNSLSRPDTQYF.